The 25 T cell receptor beta chains presented below share a single source sample, sequenced in a study of T-cell memory formation after mild COVID-19. TCRdb re-called the 5' RACE reads through MiXCR, storing one row per CDR3 protein. The table includes 350,000 to 500,000 distinct CDR3 sequences, about 20% detected once. Material: PBMCs or a T cell subset sorted from them (not recorded which). The source of these receptors is a man aged 18 to 30 who had mild COVID-19 (a few samples of this study predate the infection). Cell type and time point are not known.

This clonotype was counted between two and nine times. The chain recombines TRBV12-3 or TRBV12-4 with TRBJ2-7, with D unclear. V was clipped by 5 bases and J by 3 bases, with 11 bases between them. The length of the CDR3 is 13 residues. In DNA form, the CDR3 reads TGTGCCAGCAGTCTTACAAGATACTACGAGCAGTACTTC. Translation gives CASSLTRYYEQYF.

This clonotype was picked up a small number of times. This rearrangement joins TRBV30 to TRBJ2-7; D tentatively reads TRBD1 or TRBD2 (6 bases each). Germline assignment: CDR1 GTSNPN and CDR2 SVGIG (reference sequence). Trimming pared 0 bases from V and 5 bases from J, leaving 14 bases between. The CDR3 has 14 amino acids. The CDR3 here is CAWSVGGAGDEQYF. In nucleotides, the CDR3 is TGTGCCTGGAGTGTGGGGGGCGCCGGGGACGAGCAGTACTTC.

This clonotype was found once. The rearrangement joins TRBV7-4 to TRBJ2-1, with D tentatively TRBD1 (6 bases). V gave up 6 bases and J gave up 4 bases, with 13 bases separating them. Germline values: CDR1 SGHVT, CDR2 SQSDAQ. The CDR3 runs 14 residues. CDR3 amino acids: CASRGGQSYNEQFF. CDR3 DNA: TGTGCCAGCAGGGGCGGACAGTCATACAATGAGCAGTTCTTC.

The rearrangement joins TRBV12-3 or TRBV12-4 to TRBJ2-1; 8 nucleotides align to TRBD2. V lost 6 bases, J lost 4 bases, and 5 bases stayed unmatched. The CDR3 is 14 residues long. The CDR3 is CASSSIAGYNEQFF. CDR3 in DNA: TGTGCCAGCAGCTCGATAGCGGGGTACAATGAGCAGTTCTTC.

This clonotype was seen more than once but under ten times. J is TRBJ2-6 and V is TRBV6-1; 9 bases are shared with TRBD2. V shed 2 bases, J shed 2 bases, and the junction held 7 bases outside the gene matches. This CDR3 has 18 amino acids. Germline loops: CDR1 MNHNS, CDR2 SASEGT. CDR3 sequence reads: CASSERSGGPTGANVLTF. Here the CDR3 DNA reads TGTGCCAGCAGTGAACGGAGCGGGGGGCCAACTGGGGCCAACGTCCTGACTTTC.

A few counts support this clonotype. The V gene is TRBV28, the J gene TRBJ1-2; D gene unclear. The germline V gene encodes CDR1 MDHEN and CDR2 SYDVKM. V lost 8 bases, J lost 1 base, and 5 bases lay in between. This CDR3 spans 11 amino acids. DNA for the CDR3: TGTGCCAGCCAAAGTAACTATGGCTACACCTTC. Translation: CASQSNYGYTF.

The chain carries TRBV21-1 and TRBJ2-7; TRBD1, the table's D call, was not compared with the DNA. TRBV21-1 is a known pseudogene. CDR3 length: 15 residues. The DNA for the CDR3 is TGTGCCAGCAGCCTCAACAGGCCACCTTCCTACGAGCAGTACGTC. Its translation is CASSLNRPPSYEQYV.

Only a few counts were recorded for this clonotype. J is TRBJ2-3 and V is TRBV7-9; D uncertain. V shed 1 base and J shed 2 bases, with 10 bases lying between them. Germline V gives CDR1 SEHNR, CDR2 FQNEAQ (reference sequence). The length of the CDR3 is 15 residues. The CDR3 nucleotides read TGTGCCAGCAGCTTAGGGCGTCTGCCCACAGATACGCAGTATTTT. Amino acid sequence: CASSLGRLPTDTQYF.

The chain has TRBV7-2 and TRBJ2-7; D call uncertain. The CDR3 is made up of 14 amino acids. The V end lost 10 bases, the J end lost 1 base, and 17 bases lay between the germline ends. Germline CDR1 is SGHTA and CDR2 is FQGNSA. The CDR3 protein is CAITTGPPSYEQYV. The CDR3 bases are TGTGCCATTACGACCGGGCCCCCTTCCTACGAGCAGTACGTC.

This chain uses TRBV7-6 with TRBJ2-2; tentatively, D is TRBD1 (6 bases). Germline V gives CDR1 SGHVS, CDR2 FNYEAQ. The CDR3 runs 16 residues. The germline V and J ends were trimmed by 5 bases and 4 bases, with 17 bases remaining between them. The CDR3 DNA follows: TGTGCCAGCAGCGGTGGGGGCGAACGAGGCACCGGGGAGCTGTTTTTT. Its translation: CASSGGGERGTGELFF.

V and J are TRBV6-5 and TRBJ1-2, with 7 bases lining up with TRBD1. The germline V gene has CDR1 MNHEY and CDR2 SVGAGI. The CDR3 consists of 12 residues. Unmatched junction bases numbered 5, after V lost 7 bases and J lost 6 bases. In DNA form, the CDR3 reads TGTGCCAGCACTCAGGGGGTAAATGGCTACACCTTC. It encodes CASTQGVNGYTF.

This clonotype was seen more than once but under ten times. V gene TRBV6-5 combines with J gene TRBJ2-7; 10 bases fit TRBD1. Germline V gene sequence: CDR1 MNHEY, CDR2 SVGAGI. The CDR3 extends over 16 amino acids. V trimming: 6 bases; J trimming: 3 bases; junction bases outside the gene matches: 11. In nucleotides, the CDR3 is TGTGCCAGCAGCACTCGGGCCGGGACAGGGGACTACGAGCAGTACTTC. Amino acid sequence: CASSTRAGTGDYEQYF.

The CDR3: CASSWGLAGTGELFF. For the CDR3, the DNA is TGCGCCAGCAGCTGGGGACTAGCTGGCACCGGGGAGCTGTTTTTT. V gene TRBV5-1 combines with J gene TRBJ2-2; 9 bases are a match to TRBD2. The V gene's germline CDR1 is SGHRS and CDR2 YFSETQ. The CDR3 runs 15 residues. Trimming cost V 3 bases and J 4 bases; bases outside gene matches: 4. The variable domain in full, with the rest retrieved from reference TRBV5-1 and TRBJ2-2, is KAGVTQTPRYLIKTRGQQVTLSCSPISGHRSVSWYQQTPGQGLQFLFEYFSETQRNKGNFPGRFSGRQFSNSRSEMNVSTLELGDSALYLCASSWGLAGTGELFFGEGSRLTVL.

This clonotype occurred a few times. The V and J genes are TRBV11-2 and TRBJ2-5; D is possibly TRBD2 (7 bases). The CDR3 spans 16 residues. With 5 bases removed from V and 5 bases from J, the gap between germline ends came to 21 bases. The germline gives CDR1 SGHAT, CDR2 FQNNGV. This chain's CDR3 is CASSTYMGGRLETQYF. The CDR3 coding sequence is TGTGCCAGCAGCACTTACATGGGGGGGCGTTTGGAGACCCAGTACTTC.

This clonotype occurred a few times. This chain links TRBV7-3 with TRBJ2-2, with D unresolved. In germline, CDR1 is SGHTA, CDR2 FQGTGA. The V gene lost 6 bases and the J gene lost 1 base, with 6 bases spanning the gap. CDR3 length: 13 residues. The CDR3 coding sequence is TGTGCCAGCAGTCAGATGAACACCGGGGAGCTGTTTTTT. This sequence encodes CASSQMNTGELFF.

In this sample, this clonotype turned up many times. The chain joins TRBV7-9 to TRBJ1-2, with unresolved D. The CDR3 sequence is 15 residues long. With 2 bases removed from V and 1 base from J, the gap between germline ends came to 11 bases. Looked up from germline, CDR1 is SEHNR and CDR2 is FQNEAQ (reference sequence). The CDR3 DNA reads TGTGCCAGCAGCTTAAATAGCGGCAGTAACTATGGCTACACCTTC. Translating it yields CASSLNSGSNYGYTF.

This clonotype showed up just a few times. The rearrangement links TRBV20-1 to TRBJ2-1; 9 nucleotides line up with TRBD1. The germline V gene encodes CDR1 DFQATT and CDR2 SNEGSKA (reference sequence). Germline trimming cut 5 bases from V and 2 bases from J; bases unmatched to any gene: 13. This CDR3 spans 17 amino acids. The CDR3 region is CSADTGGYSGAYNEQFF. In DNA form, the CDR3 reads TGCAGTGCTGATACAGGGGGCTATTCAGGTGCCTACAATGAGCAGTTCTTC.

The chain combines TRBV12-3 or TRBV12-4 with TRBJ1-2, with unresolved D. The CDR3 totals 14 residues. Trimming removed 5 bases from V and 8 bases from J, with 18 bases in between. The CDR3 DNA is TGTGCCAGCAGTCCCGACGGAGGATCGGGCGGCTACACCTTC. It codes for CASSPDGGSGGYTF.

J is TRBJ1-1 and V is TRBV15, with 8 nucleotides matching TRBD1. V lost 1 base, J lost 3 bases, and 4 bases stayed unmatched. The CDR3 covers 15 residues. From germline, CDR1 is LNHNV and CDR2 YYDKDF (reference sequence). Here the CDR3 DNA reads TGTGCCACCAGCAGAGCTGGGGACAGGTACACTGAAGCTTTCTTT. Its translation is CATSRAGDRYTEAFF.

The genes are TRBV7-9 and TRBJ1-1; D may be TRBD1 (6 bases). V lost 0 bases to trimming and J lost 0 bases, with 14 bases between them. Germline V gene lookup returns CDR1 SEHNR and CDR2 FQNEAQ (reference sequence). The CDR3 length is 17 residues. Here the CDR3 reads CASSLALWGAMNTEAFF. For the CDR3, the DNA is TGTGCCAGCAGCTTAGCGCTCTGGGGGGCCATGAACACTGAAGCTTTCTTT.

This chain uses TRBV11-2 with TRBJ2-7; a possible D gene is TRBD2 (6 bases). The V gene's germline CDR1 is SGHAT and CDR2 FQNNGV. This CDR3 comprises 16 residues. V was trimmed by 5 bases and J by 0 bases, leaving 17 bases between them. The CDR3 here is CASSPISRRGSYEQYF. The CDR3 region has the DNA TGTGCCAGCAGCCCCATTTCCCGGCGGGGCTCCTACGAGCAGTACTTC.

This clonotype was observed a few times. This sequence joins TRBV7-9 and TRBJ2-4; TRBD1 matches at 7 bases. Trimming took 5 bases from V and 6 from J; bases not matched to a gene: 1. CDR3 length equals 12 residues. The germline gives CDR1 SEHNR, CDR2 FQNEAQ (reference sequence). The CDR3 sequence: CASSRDRNIQYF. The CDR3, as DNA: TGTGCCAGCAGCCGGGACAGAAACATTCAGTACTTC. The variable domain in full, completed from reference TRBV7-9 and TRBJ2-4, reads DTGVSQNPRHKITKRGQNVTFRCDPISEHNRLYWYRQTLGQGPEFLTYFQNEAQLEKSRLLSDRFSAERPKGSFSTLEIQRTEQGDSAMYLCASSRDRNIQYFGAGTRLSVL.

The sample holds a few counts of this clonotype. The chain couples TRBV5-1 to TRBJ1-2; D remains ambiguous. Germline CDR1 is SGHRS and CDR2 is YFSETQ. V was shortened by 1 base and J by 0 bases, with 10 bases between the two germline ends. The CDR3 is made up of 15 amino acids. The DNA of the CDR3 is TGCGCCAGCAGCTTGTTCTCAGACACTAACTATGGCTACACCTTC. It encodes CASSLFSDTNYGYTF.

In regard to this clonotype: The junction does not match germline at one end; this may be a read error. The chain employs TRBV19 and TRBJ1-2; 7 nucleotides line up with TRBD1. CDR3 size: 14 residues. CDR1 and CDR2 from the germline V gene are LNHDA and SQIVND (reference sequence). The CDR3 loop is CASSISRDRNLPIF. Written as DNA, the CDR3 is TGTGCCAGTAGTATCTCCCGGGACAGAAATCTCCCAATCTTC.

V is TRBV19 and J is TRBJ2-3; 11 bases agree with TRBD2. The CDR3 is 13 amino acids. Germline-derived CDR1 and CDR2 are LNHDA and SQIVND (reference sequence). Trimming at V came to 9 bases and at J to 5 bases, leaving 4 bases not matched to a gene. DNA for the CDR3: TGTGCCAGCTCTAGCGGGGGGTTAGATACGCAGTATTTT. Its translation is CASSSGGLDTQYF. The full variable domain, with the rest looked up from reference TRBV19 and TRBJ2-3, is DGGITQSPKYLFRKEGQNVTLSCEQNLNHDAMYWYRQDPGQGLRLIYYSQIVNDFQKGDIAEGYSVSREKKESFPLTVTSAQKNPTAFYLCASSSGGLDTQYFGPGTRLTVL.